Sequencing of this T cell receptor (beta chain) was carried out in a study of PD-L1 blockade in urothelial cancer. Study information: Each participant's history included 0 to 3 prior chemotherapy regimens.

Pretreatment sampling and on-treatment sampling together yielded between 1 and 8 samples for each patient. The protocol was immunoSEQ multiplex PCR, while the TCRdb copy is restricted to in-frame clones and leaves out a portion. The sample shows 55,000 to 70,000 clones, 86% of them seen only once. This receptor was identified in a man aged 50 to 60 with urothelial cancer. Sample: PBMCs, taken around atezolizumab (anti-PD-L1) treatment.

The CDR3 bases are TGTGCCAGCAGCTGGGGGACTAGCGGCTACGAGCAGTACTTC. Protein: CASSWGTSGYEQYF. This chain connects TRBV5-6 to TRBJ2-7; 11 positions agree with TRBD2. The CDR3 spans 14 residues. After removal of 3 bases from V and 3 bases from J, the junction contained 2 bases not matched to a gene. The germline V gene encodes CDR1 SGHDT and CDR2 YYEEEE.